This T cell receptor beta chain was documented in a study of blood T cell repertoires in COVID-19. About the research overall: COVID-19 samples collected from the United States, Italy and Spain covered acute and convalescent phases. From T cells, B-cell-depleted T cells, or PBMCs came the material, which was cDNA or gDNA.

The CDR3 has 14 amino acids. Trimming shortened V by 1 base and J by 1 base, and 7 bases separated the two germline ends. CDR1 is LGHDT, CDR2 YNNKEL, per germline (reference sequence). Regarding this clone: The same CDR3 is also encoded by other DNA sequences in this sample.

Authors' analysis steps: Nucleated cell counts were estimated from reference gene primer amplification. Data came from immunoSEQ multiplex PCR; TCRdb stores just in-frame clones and leaves some out. The V and J calls and clone size are taken from that table; D and trimming were inferred from the DNA. This sample has 200,000 or so clones, with just under 85% found just once. This clonotype was sampled from a human donor with acute or convalescent COVID-19. The donor label of this sample is uncertain. The specimen sequenced was peripheral blood. The rearrangement links TRBV3-1 (or the pseudogene TRBV3-2) to TRBJ1-1; unclear D gene. This chain's CDR3 is CASSQVGGNTEAFF. The CDR3 bases are TGTGCCAGCAGCCAAGTCGGAGGGAACACTGAAGCTTTCTTT.